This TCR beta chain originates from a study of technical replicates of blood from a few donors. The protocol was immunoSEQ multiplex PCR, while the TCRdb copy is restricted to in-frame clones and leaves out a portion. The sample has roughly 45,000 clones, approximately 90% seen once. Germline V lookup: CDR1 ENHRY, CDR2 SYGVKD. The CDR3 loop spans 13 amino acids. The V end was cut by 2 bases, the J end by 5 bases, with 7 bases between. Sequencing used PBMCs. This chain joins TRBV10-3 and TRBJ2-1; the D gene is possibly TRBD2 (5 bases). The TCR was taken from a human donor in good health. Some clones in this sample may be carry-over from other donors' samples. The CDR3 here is CAISEVEDNEQFF. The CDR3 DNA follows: TGTGCCATCAGTGAGGTGGAGGACAATGAGCAGTTCTTC.